Listed below are T cell receptor beta chains from one sample, sequenced in a study of cytomegalovirus exposure and HLA in healthy donors. Sequencing was performed with immunoSEQ multiplex PCR; in TCRdb, only in-frame clones are kept and a portion is missing. The repertoire has about 140,000 clones, roughly 9.8% of them found once; the top ten carry 1.5% to 2%. Input material: PBMCs. These receptor sequences come from a man aged 45-65 years in good health and CMV-seronegative. The CDR3 runs from the conserved cysteine through the conserved F or W. A D gene is named only where the DNA matches it firmly. Clone size appears in some rows only: once, few, many, or a class for an expanded clone.

D	V	size	J	CDR3	DNA
TRBD2	TRBV6-6	NA	TRBJ2-5	CASTGGETQYF	TGTGCCAGCACGGGGGGGGAGACCCAGTACTTC
NA	TRBV5-1	NA	TRBJ2-2	CASSLGPNTGELFF	TGCGCCAGCAGCTTGGGGCCGAACACCGGGGAGCTGTTTTTT
NA	TRBV7-9	NA	TRBJ1-1	CASSLAPGSEDFF	TGTGCCAGCAGCTTAGCCCCGGGGAGTGAAGATTTCTTT
TRBD2	TRBV27	few	TRBJ2-1	CASRESGSNYNEQFF	TGTGCCAGCAGAGAGAGCGGGAGTAACTACAATGAGCAGTTCTTC
TRBD1	TRBV5-1	few	TRBJ1-1	CASRQGGNTEAFF	TGCGCCAGCAGACAGGGGGGGAACACTGAAGCTTTCTTT
TRBD2	TRBV6-1	few	TRBJ2-7	CAAGEVSYEQYF	TGTGCCGCGGGGGAGGTCTCCTACGAGCAGTACTTC
NA	TRBV7-2	NA	TRBJ1-1	CASSLVSGSGTEAFF	TGTGCCAGCAGCTTAGTCTCGGGTTCTGGCACTGAAGCTTTCTTT
NA	TRBV30	NA	TRBJ1-2	CAWRRTVAIYGYTF	TGTGCCTGGAGGAGGACAGTAGCCATCTATGGCTACACCTTC
TRBD2	TRBV5-1	NA	TRBJ2-5	CASSPIVLAGGPGETQYF	TGCGCCAGCAGCCCAATAGTCCTAGCGGGAGGGCCTGGAGAGACCCAGTACTTC
NA	TRBV6-6	few	TRBJ1-1	CASSYSRERGTEAFF	TGTGCCAGCAGTTACTCGAGGGAACGGGGCACTGAAGCTTTCTTT
NA	TRBV7-3	few	TRBJ2-7	CASSLTTSGEQYF	TGTGCCAGCAGCTTAACGACCAGCGGCGAGCAGTACTTC
TRBD1	TRBV5-1	NA	TRBJ1-1	CASSTGTGPTGAFF	TGCGCCAGCAGCACCGGGACAGGCCCTACGGGGGCTTTCTTT
TRBD1	TRBV28	NA	TRBJ2-7	CASSTSQGTGYEQYF	TGTGCCAGCAGCACATCACAGGGGACAGGCTACGAGCAGTACTTC
NA	TRBV19	few	TRBJ2-7	CASSIVPSDYEQYF	TGTGCCAGTAGTATAGTACCTAGCGACTACGAGCAGTACTTC
NA	TRBV28	NA	TRBJ1-2	CASSPGVGGYGYTF	TGTGCCAGCAGTCCTGGGGTAGGGGGCTATGGCTACACCTTC